A single sample gave rise to the 28 T cell receptor beta chains below, sequenced in a study of blood T cell repertoires in COVID-19. The protocol was immunoSEQ multiplex PCR, while the TCRdb copy is restricted to in-frame clones and leaves out a portion. Here the sample spans about 480,000 clones, around 87% being singletons. Sequencing input: PBMCs or T cells enriched from blood (not recorded which). Receptors originate from a middle-aged woman who had recovered from COVID-19.

This clone came up once. The rearrangement links TRBV4-3 to TRBJ2-5; no clear D. From germline, CDR1 is LGHNA and CDR2 YSLEER. V was pared by 0 bases and J by 6 bases, with 8 bases between. This CDR3 spans 13 amino acids. The CDR3 DNA reads as TGCGCCAGCAGCCAAGATCTTAGAAAGACCCAGTACTTC. As protein: CASSQDLRKTQYF.

The chain employs TRBV6-5 and TRBJ1-2, with a weak D call TRBD1 (5 bases). The CDR3 length is 13 residues. Trimming took 5 bases from V and 2 from J, leaving 9 bases between them. Germline V gene lookup returns CDR1 MNHEY and CDR2 SVGAGI. In DNA, the CDR3 is TGTGCCAGCAGTCCCGACAGAAACTATGGCTACACCTTC. Protein: CASSPDRNYGYTF.

The J gene is TRBJ2-7, the V gene TRBV18; 12 bases align to TRBD2. V gave up 3 bases and J gave up 4 bases; unmatched junction bases: 31. The CDR3 spans 24 residues. Germline V gene lookup returns CDR1 KGHSH and CDR2 LQKENI. CDR3 sequence (DNA): TGTGCCAGCTCACCGATCCGACGTCCTGAGGGGTTCGAGCGACTAGCGGGAGTGAGGTACGAGCAGTACTTC. Translating gives CASSPIRRPEGFERLAGVRYEQYF.

This chain connects TRBV7-2 to TRBJ2-7; weak D call: TRBD2 (6 bases). The CDR3 runs to 15 residues. Germline V gene data show CDR1 as SGHTA and CDR2 as FQGNSA. The germline V and J ends were trimmed by 4 bases and 0 bases, with 13 bases remaining between them. The CDR3 DNA follows: TGTGCCAGCAGCTCCACTAGCTCCTCCTCCTACGAGCAGTACTTC. Translation gives CASSSTSSSSYEQYF.

This clone was counted a single time. The chain employs TRBV5-6 and TRBJ2-7; 14 bases map to TRBD2. CDR3 length: 16 amino acids. Trimming took 3 bases from V and 7 from J; bases not matched to a gene: 9. Germline assignment: CDR1 SGHDT and CDR2 YYEEEE. CDR3 protein: CASSWGLAGVPREQYF. The CDR3 region has the DNA TGTGCCAGCAGCTGGGGACTAGCGGGGGTCCCACGGGAGCAGTACTTC.

The gene calls are TRBV6-1 and TRBJ1-5; 10 bases align to TRBD1. Trimming cost V 1 base and J 2 bases; bases outside gene matches: 14. This CDR3 has 20 residues. Germline values: CDR1 MNHNS, CDR2 SASEGT. This CDR3 reads CASSEVIPGQGPFGNQPQHF. DNA of the CDR3: TGTGCCAGCAGTGAAGTAATTCCGGGACAGGGGCCGTTCGGCAATCAGCCCCAGCATTTT.

The chain recombines TRBV20-1 with TRBJ2-1, with 8 bases identical to TRBD2. Per germline, CDR1 DFQATT and CDR2 SNEGSKA (reference sequence). The ends lost 3 bases at V and 9 bases at J; junction bases unmatched: 10. This CDR3 contains 14 residues. The CDR3 spells CSASAGSGEGEQFF. In nucleotides, the CDR3 is TGCAGTGCTAGTGCTGGTAGCGGGGAGGGTGAGCAGTTCTTC.

This clone was counted a single time. The rearrangement joins TRBV12-5 to TRBJ1-6, with D maybe TRBD1 (5 bases). The germline V gene has CDR1 LGHNT and CDR2 FRNRAP. The CDR3 runs to 15 residues. Trimming shortened V by 0 bases and J by 8 bases, and 11 bases separated the two germline ends. The chain's CDR3 is CASGLVRGGDSPLHF. The CDR3 DNA sequence: TGTGCTAGTGGTTTGGTACGCGGGGGGGATTCACCCCTCCACTTT.

This clone was counted a few times. V and J are TRBV4-3 and TRBJ2-5; TRBD1 agrees at 7 bases. Trimming took 0 bases from V and 2 from J; bases not matched to a gene: 6. Germline V gives CDR1 LGHNA, CDR2 YSLEER. The CDR3 covers 16 residues. The CDR3 DNA reads TGCGCCAGCAGCCAAGATCTGGGGACAGTACAAGAGACCCAGTACTTC. It yields the protein CASSQDLGTVQETQYF.

The chain couples TRBV7-2 to TRBJ2-7; TRBD2 might be the D (6 bases). Trimming removed 8 bases at V and 10 bases at J, with 21 bases between. CDR3 length: 13 amino acids. Looked up from germline, CDR1 is SGHTA and CDR2 is FQGNSA. CDR3 sequence: CASRDGVVAAQYF. In DNA form, the CDR3 reads TGTGCCAGCCGAGACGGAGTGGTAGCGGCACAGTACTTC. The entire variable domain, with the rest obtained from reference TRBV7-2 and TRBJ2-7, is as follows: GAGVSQSPSNKVTEKGKDVELRCDPISGHTALYWYRQSLGQGLEFLIYFQGNSAPDKSGLPSDRFSAERTGGSVSTLTIQRTQQEDSAVYLCASRDGVVAAQYFGPGTRLTVT.

The rearrangement uses TRBV18 and TRBJ2-1; TRBD1 might be the D (6 bases). V was trimmed by 10 bases and J by 8 bases, leaving 24 bases between them. Looked up from germline, CDR1 is KGHSH and CDR2 is LQKENI. CDR3 length: 15 residues. The CDR3 DNA sequence: TGTGCCACAACCTTAATCCTGGGACATTCGGATGAGCAGTTCTTC. Translated, it gives CATTLILGHSDEQFF.

The chain employs TRBV5-1 and TRBJ2-2; 8 positions agree with TRBD2. The trim removed 4 bases at V and 3 bases at J, leaving 8 bases unmatched. CDR3 size: 16 residues. CDR1 and CDR2 from the germline V gene are SGHRS and YFSETQ. The CDR3 sequence is CASSPRSGGYTGELFF. In nucleotides, the CDR3 is TGCGCCAGCAGCCCCCGCTCGGGGGGGTACACCGGGGAGCTGTTTTTT. Variable domain in full (rest from reference TRBV5-1 and TRBJ2-2): KAGVTQTPRYLIKTRGQQVTLSCSPISGHRSVSWYQQTPGQGLQFLFEYFSETQRNKGNFPGRFSGRQFSNSRSEMNVSTLELGDSALYLCASSPRSGGYTGELFFGEGSRLTVL.

This chain uses TRBV5-4 with TRBJ2-1, with a possible D match to TRBD2 (6 bases). Germline loops: CDR1 SGHNT, CDR2 YYREEE (reference sequence). The CDR3 length is 14 residues. V was pared by 3 bases and J by 7 bases, with 14 bases between. CDR3 DNA: TGTGCCAGCAGCTCCCCAAAGGAGGGTAATGAGCAGTTCTTC. Amino acids: CASSSPKEGNEQFF.

The chain carries TRBV19 and TRBJ2-3; 7 bases are a match to TRBD1. Germline CDR1 is LNHDA and CDR2 is SQIVND (reference sequence). Trimming removed 6 bases from V and 4 bases from J; junction bases left unmatched: 7. The CDR3 totals 14 residues. CDR3 protein: CASRKTGRADTQYF. The DNA of the CDR3 is TGTGCCAGTAGAAAGACAGGGAGAGCAGATACGCAGTATTTT. The full variable domain, in which reference TRBV19 and TRBJ2-3 provide the parts outside the CDR3, is DGGITQSPKYLFRKEGQNVTLSCEQNLNHDAMYWYRQDPGQGLRLIYYSQIVNDFQKGDIAEGYSVSREKKESFPLTVTSAQKNPTAFYLCASRKTGRADTQYFGPGTRLTVL.

V gene TRBV21-1 combines with J gene TRBJ1-1; TRBD1 is taken as the D call from the table, unchecked against the DNA. TRBV21-1 is designated a pseudogene. The CDR3 extends over 16 amino acids. Here the CDR3 reads CASSTRQGRGNTEAFF. In DNA, the CDR3 is TGTGCCAGCAGCACCCGACAGGGGCGGGGGAACACTGAAGCTTTCTTT.

The chain recombines TRBV6-2 or TRBV6-3 with TRBJ2-3; 7 bases line up with TRBD1. Losses at the gene ends were 5 bases for V and 9 bases for J; bases not matched to a gene: 14. Germline CDR1 is MNHEY and CDR2 is SVGEGT. This CDR3 has 15 amino acids. The CDR3 loop is CASSHFRRQGRTQYF. The CDR3 bases are TGTGCCAGCAGTCACTTCCGTCGACAGGGAAGGACGCAGTATTTT.

The chain couples TRBV29-1 to TRBJ1-1; 9 nucleotides match TRBD1. The CDR3 is 12 amino acids. V trimming: 4 bases; J trimming: 8 bases; junction bases outside the gene matches: 5. Germline lookup yields CDR1 SQVTM and CDR2 ANQGSEA. The CDR3 is CSVGVDRGEAFF. As DNA, the CDR3 is TGCAGCGTTGGAGTGGACAGGGGCGAAGCTTTCTTT.

V and J are TRBV30 and TRBJ2-3; TRBD2 aligns across 10 bases. V was clipped by 1 base and J by 7 bases; unmatched bases: 8. This CDR3 has 15 residues. CDR1 and CDR2 (germline): GTSNPN, SVGIG (reference sequence). CDR3 protein: CAWSDSGRILHTQYF. CDR3 in DNA: TGTGCCTGGAGTGATAGCGGGAGGATCTTACATACGCAGTATTTT.

V usage is TRBV4-3 and J usage is TRBJ2-1, with 7 bases lining up with TRBD1. Germline V gives CDR1 LGHNA, CDR2 YSLEER. The length of the CDR3 is 16 residues. The V and J ends lost 1 base and 4 bases, in that order; junction bases with no gene match: 7. This CDR3 is CASSQGEGAFYNEQFF. In DNA form, the CDR3 reads TGCGCCAGCAGCCAAGGAGAGGGGGCGTTTTACAATGAGCAGTTCTTC.

The table lists this clone with a few counts. The CDR3 is CASSPGTSGPNEEQYF. The CDR3 nucleotides read TGCGCCAGCAGCCCCGGGACTAGCGGCCCCAATGAGGAGCAGTACTTC. J is TRBJ2-7 and V is TRBV4-1; 11 bases are shared with TRBD2. The CDR3 consists of 16 residues. The germline V gene has CDR1 MGHRA and CDR2 YSYEKL. The V gene end was trimmed by 4 bases and the J gene end by 7 bases; junction bases not matched to a gene: 12.

V usage is TRBV6-5 and J usage is TRBJ1-4, with a possible D match to TRBD1 (5 bases). The CDR3 has 16 amino acids. Per the germline V gene, CDR1 is MNHEY and CDR2 is SVGAGI. Trimming removed 0 bases at V and 1 base at J, with 9 bases between. The CDR3: CASSYSLTGTNEKLFF. The CDR3 coding sequence is TGTGCCAGCAGTTACTCGCTCACAGGAACTAATGAAAAACTGTTTTTT.

The chain has TRBV13 and TRBJ1-2, with TRBD1 matching over 10 bases. The germline V gene encodes CDR1 PRHDT and CDR2 FYEKMQ (reference sequence). The length of the CDR3 is 15 residues. Germline trimming cut 5 bases from V and 4 bases from J; bases unmatched to any gene: 7. CDR3 sequence: CASSTWTGGGYGYTF. The CDR3 region has the DNA TGTGCCAGCAGCACCTGGACAGGGGGTGGCTATGGCTACACCTTC.

The chain uses TRBV27 and TRBJ2-1; 8 positions agree with TRBD1. Germline trimming cut 10 bases from V and 7 bases from J; bases unmatched to any gene: 9. Germline lookup yields CDR1 MNHEY and CDR2 SMNVEV (reference sequence). This CDR3 contains 13 residues. CDR3 nucleotide sequence: TGTGCCACCTCCGGGACAGGCTATAATGAGCAGTTCTTC. This translates into CATSGTGYNEQFF.

This clone turned up a few times. The genes are TRBV19 and TRBJ1-2; 7 positions match TRBD1. Germline loops: CDR1 LNHDA, CDR2 SQIVND (reference sequence). The CDR3 length is 15 residues. V lost 4 bases to trimming and J lost 4 bases; unmatched junction nucleotides: 9. CDR3 nucleotide sequence: TGTGCCAGTAGTAAGATGGGACAGCAGTTCTATGGCTACACCTTC. Protein sequence: CASSKMGQQFYGYTF.

The chain recombines TRBV7-2 with TRBJ2-1; 11 bases map to TRBD2. The germline gives CDR1 SGHTA, CDR2 FQGNSA. The CDR3 has 18 amino acids. Trimming removed 5 bases from V and 7 bases from J; junction bases left unmatched: 16. For the CDR3, the DNA is TGTGCCAGCAGCCCTTCGATCGGGACTAGCGGCATTCCTAATGAGCAGTTCTTC. This gives the protein CASSPSIGTSGIPNEQFF.

This clone was seen just once. The sample has other DNA sequences that encode this CDR3 too. CDR3 sequence: CSVVNTEAFF. The CDR3 DNA follows: TGCAGCGTTGTAAACACTGAAGCTTTCTTT. V and J are TRBV29-1 and TRBJ1-1; unclear D gene. The CDR3 consists of 10 residues. The V end lost 4 bases, the J end lost 2 bases, and 2 bases lay between the germline ends. Germline CDR1 reads SQVTM; CDR2 reads ANQGSEA.

The chain couples TRBV4-3 to TRBJ1-3, with D perhaps TRBD1 (5 bases). Trimming took off 3 bases at V and 2 bases at J, with 17 bases between the two ends. Germline V gives CDR1 LGHNA, CDR2 YSLEER. The length of the CDR3 is 17 residues. The CDR3 nucleotides are TGCGCCAGCAGCCACCTTTTGGGGGGTGGACCTGGAAACACCATATATTTT. This encodes CASSHLLGGGPGNTIYF.

J is TRBJ1-4 and V is TRBV4-1, with unresolved D. V gave up 1 base and J gave up 0 bases, with 24 bases separating them. The germline V gene has CDR1 MGHRA and CDR2 YSYEKL. The CDR3 has 21 amino acids. CDR3 sequence: CASSQVYLITVRPTTNEKLFF. CDR3 bases: TGCGCCAGCAGCCAAGTATATCTCATTACAGTCCGACCCACAACTAATGAAAAACTGTTTTTT.